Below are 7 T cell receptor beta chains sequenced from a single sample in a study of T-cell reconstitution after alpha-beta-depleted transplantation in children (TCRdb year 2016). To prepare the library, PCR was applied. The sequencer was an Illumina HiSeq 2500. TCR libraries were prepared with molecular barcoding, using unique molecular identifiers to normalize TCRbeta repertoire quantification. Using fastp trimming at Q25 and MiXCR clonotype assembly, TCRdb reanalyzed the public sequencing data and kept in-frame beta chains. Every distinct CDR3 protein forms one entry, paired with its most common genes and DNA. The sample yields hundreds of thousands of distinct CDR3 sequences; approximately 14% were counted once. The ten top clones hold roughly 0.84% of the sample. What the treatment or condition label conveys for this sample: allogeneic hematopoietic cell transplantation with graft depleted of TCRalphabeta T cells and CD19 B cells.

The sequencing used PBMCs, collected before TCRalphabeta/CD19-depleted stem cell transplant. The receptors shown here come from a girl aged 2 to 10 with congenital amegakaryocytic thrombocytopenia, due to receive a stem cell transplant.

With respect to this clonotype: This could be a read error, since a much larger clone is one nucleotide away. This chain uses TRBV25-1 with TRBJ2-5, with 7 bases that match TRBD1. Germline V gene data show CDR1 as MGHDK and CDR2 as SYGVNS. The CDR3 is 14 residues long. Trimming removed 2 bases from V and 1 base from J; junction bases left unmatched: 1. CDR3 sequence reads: CASSERDSQETQYF. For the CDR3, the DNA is TGTGCCAGCAGTGAACGGGACAGCCAAGAGACCCAGTACTTC. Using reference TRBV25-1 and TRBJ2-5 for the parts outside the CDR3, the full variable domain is EADIYQTPRYLVIGTGKKITLECSQTMGHDKMYWYQQDPGMELHLIHYSYGVNSTEKGDLSSESTVSRIRTEHFPLTLESARPSHTSQYLCASSERDSQETQYFGPGTRLLVL.

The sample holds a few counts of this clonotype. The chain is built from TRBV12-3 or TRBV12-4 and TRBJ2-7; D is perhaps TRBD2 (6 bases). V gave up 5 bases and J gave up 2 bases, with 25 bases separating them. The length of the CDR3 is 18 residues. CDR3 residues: CASSGVPGLTPAAYEQYF. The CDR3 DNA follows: TGTGCCAGCAGTGGCGTCCCGGGACTTACCCCAGCCGCCTACGAGCAGTACTTC.

This chain's CDR3 is CASTLNHGTGELFF. CDR3 DNA: TGTGCCAGCACTCTAAACCACGGTACCGGGGAGCTGTTTTTT. V usage is TRBV12-3 or TRBV12-4 and J usage is TRBJ2-2; D uncertain. Trimming cost V 7 bases and J 5 bases, with 14 bases left between them. The CDR3 covers 14 residues.

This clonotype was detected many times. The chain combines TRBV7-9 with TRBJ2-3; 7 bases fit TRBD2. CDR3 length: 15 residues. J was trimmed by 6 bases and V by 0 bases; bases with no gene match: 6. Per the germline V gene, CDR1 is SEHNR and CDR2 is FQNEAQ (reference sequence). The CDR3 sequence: CASSLAGGRRDTQYF. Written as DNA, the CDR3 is TGTGCCAGCAGCTTAGCCGGCGGGAGAAGGGATACGCAGTATTTT.

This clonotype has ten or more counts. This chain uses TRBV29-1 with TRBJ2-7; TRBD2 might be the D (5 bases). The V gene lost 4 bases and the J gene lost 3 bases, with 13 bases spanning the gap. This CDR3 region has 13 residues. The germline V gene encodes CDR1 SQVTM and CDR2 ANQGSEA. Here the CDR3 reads CSVASGKSYEQYF. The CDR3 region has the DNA TGCAGCGTTGCGTCCGGGAAGAGCTACGAGCAGTACTTC.

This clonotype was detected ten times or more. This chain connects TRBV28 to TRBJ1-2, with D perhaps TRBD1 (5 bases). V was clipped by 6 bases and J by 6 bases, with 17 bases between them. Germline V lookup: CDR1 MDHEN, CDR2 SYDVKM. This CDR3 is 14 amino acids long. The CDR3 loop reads CASRLIGTRDGYTF. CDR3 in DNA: TGTGCCAGCAGACTGATTGGGACTAGGGATGGCTACACCTTC.

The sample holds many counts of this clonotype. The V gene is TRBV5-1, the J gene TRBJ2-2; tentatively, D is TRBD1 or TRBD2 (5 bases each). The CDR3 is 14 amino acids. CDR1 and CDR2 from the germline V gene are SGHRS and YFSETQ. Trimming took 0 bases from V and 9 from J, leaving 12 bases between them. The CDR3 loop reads CASSLVFGDRELFF. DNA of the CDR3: TGCGCCAGCAGCTTGGTATTTGGGGACCGGGAGCTGTTTTTT.